The present entry profiles one T cell receptor beta chain with its context. This entry comes from a study of OX40 agonist ivuxolimab in advanced cancers. Study summary: Patients assigned to dose escalation were diagnosed with hepatocellular carcinoma, melanoma, renal cell or head and neck cancer. Eligibility admitted prior anti-PD-1, anti-PD-L1 or anti-CTLA-4 therapy; roughly 39% had some.

Sequencing used immunoSEQ multiplex PCR; TCRdb keeps in-frame clones, though not all of them. The sample has some 65,000 clones; around 84% are singletons. The CDR3 covers 15 residues. Germline V lookup: CDR1 MNHNS, CDR2 SASEGT. V was shortened by 2 bases and J by 4 bases, with 14 bases between the two germline ends. The sample in question was CD4+ or CD8+ T cells sorted from blood, obtained in a trial of the OX40 agonist ivuxolimab. The chain is built from TRBV6-1 and TRBJ1-1; D perhaps matches TRBD1 (6 bases). The TCR was taken from an adult with an advanced solid tumor such as melanoma, head and neck, liver or kidney cancer. The CDR3 region is CASSENGGAVTEAFF. CDR3 nucleotides: TGTGCCAGCAGTGAAAATGGGGGCGCGGTCACTGAAGCTTTCTTT.